The rows below give T cell receptor beta chains drawn from one sample of a study of OX40 agonist ivuxolimab in advanced cancers. TCRdb's copy holds only in-frame clones and misses some; the assay was immunoSEQ multiplex PCR. The data hold approximately 82,000 clones, with more than 80% observed a single time. The sequences come from CD4+ or CD8+ T cells sorted from blood, collected in a trial of the OX40 agonist ivuxolimab. Every receptor here comes from an adult with an advanced solid tumor such as melanoma, head and neck, liver or kidney cancer. Both conserved end residues are part of each CDR3. Fields, in order: D gene, J gene, V gene, clone size, CDR3 protein, CDR3 DNA. D genes are given only for firm matches. For some rows the clone size is stated as once, few or many, or as a class when expanded; others skip it.

- | TRBJ1-2 | TRBV6-5 | - | CASSYGQGFYGYTF | TGTGCCAGCAGTTACGGGCAGGGTTTCTATGGCTACACCTTC
- | TRBJ2-1 | TRBV11-2 | - | CASWEAGKWFF | TGTGCCAGTTGGGAGGCAGGGAAGTGGTTCTTC
- | TRBJ2-7 | TRBV27 | - | CASSPRFTYEQYF | TGTGCCAGCAGTCCCCGCTTTACCTACGAGCAGTACTTC
- | TRBJ1-1 | TRBV6-6 | - | CASSYDSYTEAFF | TGTGCCAGCAGTTACGACAGCTACACTGAAGCTTTCTTT
- | TRBJ2-1 | TRBV2 | once | CASSSEGFSYNEQFF | TGTGCCAGCAGTAGCGAGGGGTTCTCGTACAATGAGCAGTTCTTC
TRBD1 | TRBJ1-2 | TRBV5-4 | once | CASSPGTGNYYGYTF | TGTGCCAGCAGCCCTGGGACAGGGAATTACTATGGCTACACCTTC
- | TRBJ1-5 | TRBV10-1 | few | CASSHGRAQPQHF | TGCGCCAGCAGTCACGGACGGGCTCAGCCCCAGCATTTT
- | TRBJ1-6 | TRBV6-1 | - | CASSDMDNSPLHF | TGTGCCAGCAGTGATATGGACAATTCACCCCTCCACTTT
- | TRBJ1-1 | TRBV9 | - | CASSVLPDQGGRNTEAFF | TGTGCCAGCAGCGTCCTTCCGGATCAGGGAGGGAGGAACACTGAAGCTTTCTTT
- | TRBJ1-2 | TRBV27 | once | CASSLDRFYGYTF | TGTGCCAGCAGCCTCGACAGGTTCTATGGCTACACCTTC
- | TRBJ2-3 | TRBV5-6 | - | CASSLQIITDTQYF | TGTGCCAGCAGCCTGCAGATTATCACAGATACGCAGTATTTT
- | TRBJ2-3 | TRBV5-1 | - | CASSPGLSLLTDTQYF | TGCGCCAGCAGCCCTGGACTAAGCTTACTCACAGATACGCAGTATTTT
TRBD1 | TRBJ2-3 | TRBV5-1 | - | CASSMRQGASTDTQYF | TGCGCCAGCAGCATGAGACAGGGCGCTAGCACAGATACGCAGTATTTT
- | TRBJ2-7 | TRBV28 | once | CASTSRDEQYF | TGTGCCAGCACCTCAAGGGACGAGCAGTACTTC
- | TRBJ2-2 | TRBV5-1 | - | CASSLAEQGDTGELFF | TGCGCCAGCAGCTTGGCCGAGCAGGGAGACACCGGGGAGCTGTTTTTT
TRBD2 | TRBJ2-7 | TRBV11-2 | - | CASSLGGGLVRYEQYF | TGTGCCAGCAGCTTAGGAGGGGGACTAGTTCGGTACGAGCAGTACTTC
- | TRBJ2-2 | TRBV6-5 | - | CASLRGAQTGELFF | TGTGCCAGCCTCCGGGGGGCGCAGACCGGGGAGCTGTTTTTT
- | TRBJ1-4 | TRBV2 | - | CASSERAGQNEKLFF | TGTGCCAGCAGTGAAAGGGCGGGTCAGAATGAAAAACTGTTTTTT
- | TRBJ1-2 | TRBV18 | few | CASSPVQGTGGYTF | TGTGCCAGCTCACCGGTACAGGGTACGGGCGGCTACACCTTC
TRBD2 | TRBJ2-1 | TRBV29-1 | few | CSVDAGTIRVDEQFF | TGCAGCGTTGACGCTGGGACTATCCGGGTGGATGAGCAGTTCTTC
TRBD2 | TRBJ2-1 | TRBV7-3 | - | CASSPLWSGGSIPYNEQFF | TGTGCCAGCAGCCCCCTATGGTCTGGCGGGAGTATCCCCTACAATGAGCAGTTCTTC
- | TRBJ1-1 | TRBV6-1 | - | CASSEAGGYEDTEAFF | TGTGCCAGCAGTGAAGCGGGAGGGTACGAAGACACTGAAGCTTTCTTT
- | TRBJ2-1 | TRBV10-3 | - | CAISESTRLVNEQFF | TGTGCCATCAGTGAGTCGACTCGGCTAGTCAATGAGCAGTTCTTC
- | TRBJ2-3 | TRBV10-1 | - | CASSKSGSTDTQYF | TGCGCCAGCAGTAAATCAGGGAGCACAGATACGCAGTATTTT
TRBD1 | TRBJ2-3 | TRBV6-5 | - | CASSQDRGTDTQYF | TGTGCCAGCAGCCAAGACAGGGGCACAGATACGCAGTATTTT
- | TRBJ2-6 | TRBV21-1 | - | CASSTRTGQGAQGANVLTF | TGTGCCAGCAGCACCCGAACGGGACAGGGGGCGCAAGGGGCCAACGTCCTGACTTTC
- | TRBJ1-5 | TRBV10-3 | - | CAISGGTNQPQHF | TGTGCCATCAGTGGGGGTACCAATCAGCCCCAGCATTTT
- | TRBJ2-2 | TRBV7-9 | - | CASSGAGDTGELFF | TGTGCCAGCAGCGGCGCAGGGGACACCGGGGAGCTGTTTTTT
- | TRBJ1-4 | TRBV28 | once | CATLQGHEKLFF | TGTGCCACCTTACAGGGCCACGAAAAACTGTTTTTT
- | TRBJ1-2 | TRBV19 | - | CASREGSIWDRIYGYTF | TGTGCCAGTAGAGAGGGTTCGATTTGGGATAGAATCTATGGCTACACCTTC
TRBD1 | TRBJ2-3 | TRBV28 | - | CASSSGTGFTDTQYF | TGTGCCAGCAGTTCTGGGACAGGGTTTACAGATACGCAGTATTTT
- | TRBJ2-3 | TRBV18 | - | CASSPSTDTQYF | TGTGCCAGCTCACCCAGCACAGATACGCAGTATTTT
- | TRBJ1-2 | TRBV27 | - | CAARRGGPAFRYTF | TGTGCCGCCCGGAGAGGTGGGCCTGCCTTCCGCTACACCTTC
TRBD1 | TRBJ2-5 | TRBV7-9 | - | CASRRQGEETQYF | TGTGCCAGCAGACGACAGGGTGAAGAGACCCAGTACTTC
TRBD2 | TRBJ2-5 | TRBV4-1 | - | CASSLEGTSGGQETQYF | TGCGCCAGCAGTTTAGAAGGCACTAGCGGGGGTCAGGAGACCCAGTACTTC
TRBD1 | TRBJ2-7 | TRBV7-9 | - | CASSLAWEGQDFYEQYF | TGTGCCAGCAGCTTAGCGTGGGAAGGACAGGACTTCTACGAGCAGTACTTC
- | TRBJ2-7 | TRBV30 | - | CAWSFPKEYF | TGTGCCTGGAGTTTCCCCAAAGAGTACTTC
- | TRBJ2-3 | TRBV27 | - | CASSSRSDTQYF | TGTGCCAGCAGTTCCCGGTCAGATACGCAGTATTTT
TRBD1 | TRBJ2-7 | TRBV6-5 | - | CASSTGTGAYEQYF | TGTGCCAGCAGTACTGGGACAGGGGCCTACGAGCAGTACTTC
- | TRBJ2-5 | TRBV5-4 | - | CASSLIGYGETQYF | TGTGCCAGCAGCTTGATAGGGTACGGGGAGACCCAGTACTTC
TRBD2 | TRBJ2-3 | TRBV7-9 | - | CASSPRRLAGDTQYF | TGTGCCAGCAGCCCCCGGCGGCTAGCGGGAGATACGCAGTATTTT
TRBD1 | TRBJ1-3 | TRBV7-9 | few | CASSPGQGALKDGNTIYF | TGTGCCAGCAGCCCGGGACAGGGGGCTTTAAAGGATGGAAACACCATATATTTT
- | TRBJ2-5 | TRBV10-2 | - | CASKTGTALGTQYF | TGCGCCAGCAAAACCGGGACCGCCCTTGGGACCCAGTACTTC
TRBD1 | TRBJ2-7 | TRBV5-1 | - | CASSLGSGGGVSEQYF | TGCGCCAGCAGCTTGGGGTCAGGGGGCGGTGTGAGCGAGCAGTACTTC
TRBD1 | TRBJ2-7 | TRBV5-1 | - | CASSSQGTGGSSSYEQYF | TGCGCCAGCAGCTCCCAAGGGACAGGGGGCTCTAGCTCCTACGAGCAGTACTTC
TRBD1 | TRBJ1-5 | TRBV6-6 | few | CASRHTGGGNQPQHF | TGTGCCAGCAGACATACAGGGGGAGGCAATCAGCCCCAGCATTTT
- | TRBJ2-7 | TRBV7-2 | - | CASSLGSSRYEQYF | TGTGCCAGCAGCTTAGGGTCTAGCAGGTACGAGCAGTACTTC
TRBD2 | TRBJ2-3 | TRBV4-1 | - | CASSHLAGLAGSTDTQYF | TGCGCCAGCAGCCACCTAGCCGGACTAGCGGGCAGCACAGATACGCAGTATTTT
- | TRBJ2-5 | TRBV29-1 | - | CSVEGGEETQYF | TGCAGCGTTGAAGGGGGAGAAGAGACCCAGTACTTC
- | TRBJ2-7 | TRBV5-8 | - | CASSSPNRDYEQYF | TGTGCCAGCAGCTCCCCCAACAGGGACTACGAGCAGTACTTC
- | TRBJ1-1 | TRBV18 | few | CASSRVSLGTEAFF | TGTGCCAGCTCACGGGTTTCGCTGGGCACTGAAGCTTTCTTT
TRBD1 | TRBJ1-4 | TRBV28 | - | CASSLSGQGTNEKLFF | TGTGCCAGCAGTTTATCCGGACAGGGAACTAATGAAAAACTGTTTTTT
- | TRBJ2-5 | TRBV5-4 | - | CASSLNNQETQYF | TGTGCCAGCAGCTTGAACAACCAAGAGACCCAGTACTTC
- | TRBJ2-3 | TRBV10-1 | - | CASSESTDTQYF | TGCGCCAGCAGTGAGTCTACAGATACGCAGTATTTT
- | TRBJ2-5 | TRBV9 | - | CASSLGGRQETQYF | TGTGCCAGCAGCCTTGGGGGACGGCAAGAGACCCAGTACTTC
TRBD1 | TRBJ1-1 | TRBV5-1 | - | CASSIQTGTGVGTEAFF | TGCGCCAGCAGCATCCAAACCGGGACAGGGGTCGGCACTGAAGCTTTCTTT
- | TRBJ1-1 | TRBV7-3 | - | CASSPVGSTEAFF | TGTGCCAGCAGCCCCGTAGGGAGCACTGAAGCTTTCTTT